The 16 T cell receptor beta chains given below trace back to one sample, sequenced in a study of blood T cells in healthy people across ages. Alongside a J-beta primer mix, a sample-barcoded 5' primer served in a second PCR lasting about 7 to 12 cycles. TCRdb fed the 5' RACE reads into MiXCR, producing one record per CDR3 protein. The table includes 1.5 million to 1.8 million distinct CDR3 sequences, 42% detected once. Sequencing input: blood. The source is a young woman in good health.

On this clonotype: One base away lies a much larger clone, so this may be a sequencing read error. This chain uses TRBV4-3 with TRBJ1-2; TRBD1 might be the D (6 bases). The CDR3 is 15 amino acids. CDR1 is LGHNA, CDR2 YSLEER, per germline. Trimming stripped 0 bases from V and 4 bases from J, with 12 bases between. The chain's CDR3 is CASSQEVDSPYGYTF. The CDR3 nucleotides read TGCGCCAGCAGCCAAGAAGTGGACAGCCCCTATGGCTACACCTTC.

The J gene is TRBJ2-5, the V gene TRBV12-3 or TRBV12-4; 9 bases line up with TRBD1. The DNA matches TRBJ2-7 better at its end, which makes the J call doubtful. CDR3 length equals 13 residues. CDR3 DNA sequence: TGTGCCAGCAGGTCGGGACAGGGAGTCGAGCAGTACTTC. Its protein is CASRSGQGVEQYF.

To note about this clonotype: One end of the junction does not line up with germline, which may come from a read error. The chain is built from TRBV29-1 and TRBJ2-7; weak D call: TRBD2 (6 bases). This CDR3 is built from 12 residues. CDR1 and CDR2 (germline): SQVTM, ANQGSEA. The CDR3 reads CSVRGTSYERYF. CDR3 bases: TGCAGCGTGAGAGGGACTTCCTACGAGCGGTACTTC.

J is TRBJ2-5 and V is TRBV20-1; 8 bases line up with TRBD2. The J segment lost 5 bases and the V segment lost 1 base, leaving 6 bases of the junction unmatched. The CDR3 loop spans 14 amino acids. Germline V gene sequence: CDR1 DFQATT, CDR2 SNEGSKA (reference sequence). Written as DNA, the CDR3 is TGCAGTGCTAGAGGTTCCGGGGGGGCGGAGACCCAGTACTTC. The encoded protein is CSARGSGGAETQYF.

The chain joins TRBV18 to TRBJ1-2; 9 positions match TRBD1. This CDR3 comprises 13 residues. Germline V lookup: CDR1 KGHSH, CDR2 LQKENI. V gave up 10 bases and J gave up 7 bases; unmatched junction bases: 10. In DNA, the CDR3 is TGTGCCACCGAAACGGGACAGGGTTTTGGCTACACCTTC. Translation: CATETGQGFGYTF. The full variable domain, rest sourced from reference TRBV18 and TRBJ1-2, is NAGVMQNPRHLVRRRGQEARLRCSPMKGHSHVYWYRQLPEEGLKFMVYLQKENIIDESGMPKERFSAEFPKEGPSILRIQQVVRGDSAAYFCATETGQGFGYTFGSGTRLTVV.

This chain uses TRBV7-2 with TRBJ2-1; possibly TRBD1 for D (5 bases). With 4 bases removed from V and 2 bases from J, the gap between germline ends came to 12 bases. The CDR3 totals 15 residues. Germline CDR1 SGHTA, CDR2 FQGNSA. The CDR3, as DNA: TGTGCCAGCAGCTACGACAACAGGCCCTACAATGAGCAGTTCTTC. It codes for CASSYDNRPYNEQFF. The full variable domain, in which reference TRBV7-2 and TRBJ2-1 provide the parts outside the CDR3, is GAGVSQSPSNKVTEKGKDVELRCDPISGHTALYWYRQSLGQGLEFLIYFQGNSAPDKSGLPSDRFSAERTGGSVSTLTIQRTQQEDSAVYLCASSYDNRPYNEQFFGPGTRLTVL.

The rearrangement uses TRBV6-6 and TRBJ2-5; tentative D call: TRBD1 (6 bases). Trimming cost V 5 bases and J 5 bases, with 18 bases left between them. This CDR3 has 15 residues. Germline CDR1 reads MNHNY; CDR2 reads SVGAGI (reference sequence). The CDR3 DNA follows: TGTGCCAGCAGTCAGACTCGGACAGTCCGGGAGACCCAGTACTTC. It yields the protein CASSQTRTVRETQYF.

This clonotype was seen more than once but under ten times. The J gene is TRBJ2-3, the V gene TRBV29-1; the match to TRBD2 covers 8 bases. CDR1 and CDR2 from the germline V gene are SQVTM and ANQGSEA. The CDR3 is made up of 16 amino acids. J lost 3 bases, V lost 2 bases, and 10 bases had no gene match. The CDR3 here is CSVELPGRAGTDTQYF. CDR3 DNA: TGCAGCGTTGAATTACCCGGGAGGGCAGGAACAGATACGCAGTATTTT.

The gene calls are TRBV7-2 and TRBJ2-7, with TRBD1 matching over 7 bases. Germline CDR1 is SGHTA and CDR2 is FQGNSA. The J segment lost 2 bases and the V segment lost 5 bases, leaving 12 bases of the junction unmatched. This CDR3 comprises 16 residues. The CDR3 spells CASSRSSTGNTYEQYF. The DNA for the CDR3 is TGTGCCAGCAGCCGGTCCTCGACAGGGAATACCTACGAGCAGTACTTC.

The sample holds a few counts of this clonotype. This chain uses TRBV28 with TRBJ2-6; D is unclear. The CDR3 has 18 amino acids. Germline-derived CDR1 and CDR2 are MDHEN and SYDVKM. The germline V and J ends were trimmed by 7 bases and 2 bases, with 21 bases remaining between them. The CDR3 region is CASIGTGPGIPGANVLTF. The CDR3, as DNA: TGTGCCAGCATTGGTACCGGGCCTGGGATCCCTGGGGCCAACGTCCTGACTTTC.

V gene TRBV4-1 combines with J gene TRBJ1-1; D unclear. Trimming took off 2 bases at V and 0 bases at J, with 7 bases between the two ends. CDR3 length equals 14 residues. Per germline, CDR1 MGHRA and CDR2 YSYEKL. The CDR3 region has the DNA TGCGCCAGCAGCCAACCGCTCCTGAACACTGAAGCTTTCTTT. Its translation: CASSQPLLNTEAFF.

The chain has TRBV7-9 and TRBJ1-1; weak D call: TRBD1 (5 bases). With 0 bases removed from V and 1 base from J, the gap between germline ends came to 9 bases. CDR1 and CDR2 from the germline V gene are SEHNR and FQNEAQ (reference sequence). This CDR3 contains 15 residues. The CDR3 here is CASSLASGGNTEAFF. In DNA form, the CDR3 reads TGTGCCAGCAGCTTAGCGTCGGGGGGGAACACTGAAGCTTTCTTT.

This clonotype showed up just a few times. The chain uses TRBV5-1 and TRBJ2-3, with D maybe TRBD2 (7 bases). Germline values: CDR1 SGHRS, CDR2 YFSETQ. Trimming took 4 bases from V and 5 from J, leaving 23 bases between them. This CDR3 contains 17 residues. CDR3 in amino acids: CASSMRGHPFEGDTQYF. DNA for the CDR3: TGCGCCAGCAGCATGCGGGGGCATCCTTTTGAAGGAGATACGCAGTATTTT.

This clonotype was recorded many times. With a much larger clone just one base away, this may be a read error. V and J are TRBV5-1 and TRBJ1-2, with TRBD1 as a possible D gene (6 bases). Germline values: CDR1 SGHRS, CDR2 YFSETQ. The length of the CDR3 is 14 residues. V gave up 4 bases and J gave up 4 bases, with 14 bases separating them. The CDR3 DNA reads TGCGCCAGCAGCGTGGCACCGGACAGCTATGGCTACACCTTC. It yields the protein CASSVAPDSYGYTF.

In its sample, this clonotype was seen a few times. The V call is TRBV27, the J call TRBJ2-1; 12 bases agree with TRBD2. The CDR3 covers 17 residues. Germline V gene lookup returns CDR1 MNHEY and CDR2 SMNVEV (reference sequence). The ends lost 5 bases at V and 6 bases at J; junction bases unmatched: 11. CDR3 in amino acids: CASSEKRTSGKGNEQFF. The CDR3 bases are TGTGCCAGCAGTGAAAAACGGACTAGCGGGAAAGGCAATGAGCAGTTCTTC.

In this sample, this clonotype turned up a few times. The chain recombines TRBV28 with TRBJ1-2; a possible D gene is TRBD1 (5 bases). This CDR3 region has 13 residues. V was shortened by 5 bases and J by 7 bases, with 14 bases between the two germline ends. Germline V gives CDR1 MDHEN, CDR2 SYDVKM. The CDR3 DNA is TGTGCCAGCAGTCCTCCTATGGGGGTTGGCTACACCTTC. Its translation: CASSPPMGVGYTF.